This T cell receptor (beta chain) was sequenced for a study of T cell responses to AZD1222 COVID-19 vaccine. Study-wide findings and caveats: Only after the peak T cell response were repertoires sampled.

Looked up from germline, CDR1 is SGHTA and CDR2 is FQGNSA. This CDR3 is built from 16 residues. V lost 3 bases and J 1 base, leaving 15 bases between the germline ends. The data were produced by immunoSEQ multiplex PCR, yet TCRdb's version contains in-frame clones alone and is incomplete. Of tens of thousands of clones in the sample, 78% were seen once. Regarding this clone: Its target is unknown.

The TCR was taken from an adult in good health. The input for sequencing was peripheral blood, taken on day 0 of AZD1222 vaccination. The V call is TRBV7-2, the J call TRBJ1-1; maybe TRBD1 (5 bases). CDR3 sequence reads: CASSLGFGGTNTEAFF. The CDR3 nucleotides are TGTGCCAGCAGCTTGGGGTTTGGGGGGACGAACACTGAAGCTTTCTTT.